This TCR beta chain was sequenced during a study of T cell changes during pregnancy in multiple sclerosis. Sequencing used immunoSEQ multiplex PCR; TCRdb keeps in-frame clones, though not all of them. The sample contains 130,000 or so clones, around 93% of which appear only once. The CDR3 loop spans 17 amino acids. Trimming removed 3 bases from V and 7 bases from J, with 21 bases in between. CDR1 and CDR2 (germline): KGHSH, LQKENI. Sequencing was performed on peripheral blood, taken before pregnancy. V gene TRBV18 combines with J gene TRBJ2-2, with D possibly being TRBD2 (6 bases). The sequence derives from a female donor with multiple sclerosis, enrolled in a pregnancy study. The CDR3 region has the DNA TGTGCCAGCTCACCGCGAGAGGTCGGCAGGGAGGTCGGGGAGCTGTTTTTT. Translating gives CASSPREVGREVGELFF.